This record concerns one T cell receptor beta chain sequence. Its antigen is still unknown. Cultured CD4+ T-cell DNA underwent Oncomine TCR Beta short-read sequencing. Each CDR3 protein is one row after TCRdb ran MiXCR on the PCR reads. The sample yields about 23,000 distinct CDR3 sequences, approximately 64% seen once. Germline V CDR1 and CDR2: KGHSH, LQKENI. Between the trimmed V and J ends, which lost 2 bases and 5 bases, there was a span of 10 bases. CDR3 length: 13 residues. The sample is drawn from a study of vaccination and CD4 T cells after COVID-19. Regarding treatment: roughly 11-day PBMC culture with coronavirus spike peptide pools or control peptides (ViraFEST assay).

The sample here was CD4+ T cells from blood, cultured in vitro, taken after SARS-CoV-2 vaccination. The receptor was isolated from a human donor who received a COVID-19 vaccine. The rearrangement uses TRBV18 and TRBJ2-7; weak D call: TRBD2 (5 bases). CDR3 DNA sequence: TGTGCCAGCTCACCAGGATACGGGGACGAGCAGTACTTC. As protein: CASSPGYGDEQYF. Drawing the rest from reference TRBV18 and TRBJ2-7, the complete variable domain is NAGVMQNPRHLVRRRGQEARLRCSPMKGHSHVYWYRQLPEEGLKFMVYLQKENIIDESGMPKERFSAEFPKEGPSILRIQQVVRGDSAAYFCASSPGYGDEQYFGPGTRLTVT.